This T cell receptor (beta chain) appears in the sequencing data of a study of T cells expressing NK-cell markers. Regarding this clonotype: Its specificity is not known.

Broader study findings: The CD3+CD56-NKG2C+ fraction of a handful of donors was also led by these clonotypes. Dominant NKG2C+ clonotypes were found to form roughly 1.0-7.0% of CD8+ T cells in over five donors.

Germline-derived CDR1 and CDR2 are MGHRA and YSYEKL. This CDR3 is built from 16 residues. From the 5' RACE reads, TCRdb lists one entry per CDR3 protein and no DNA. This sample contains about 160,000 distinct CDR3 sequences. The sample taken for sequencing was blood T cells: a sorted CD56 or NKG2C T cell subset, CD4+ or CD8+ T cells, or bulk PBMC T cells (not recorded which). The chain couples TRBV4-1 to TRBJ2-5; lacking DNA, the TRBD2 call made by TCRdb goes unchecked. This TCR came from a woman between 18 and 70 years old in good health. CDR3 residues: CASSVTSGTYGETQYF.